These T cell receptor beta chains were read from a single sample in a study of blood T cells in healthy people across ages. Each CDR3 protein is one row after TCRdb ran MiXCR on the 5' RACE reads. The sample records roughly 1.4 million distinct CDR3 sequences, around 59% being singletons. Sequenced input: blood. The source is a man aged 18-30 years in good health. Both conserved end residues are part of each CDR3. Fields, in order: J gene, clone size, V gene, D gene, CDR3 protein, CDR3 DNA. D genes are given only for firm matches. Rows give clone size only sometimes, using once, few, many, or a class for an expanded clone.

>TRBJ2-3|.|TRBV28|.
CASTSLRGAKLSAQYF
TGTGCCAGCACCTCGCTCCGGGGGGCCAAACTGTCGGCGCAGTATTTT
>TRBJ2-1|.|TRBV10-3|TRBD2
CAISDPGGSNEQFF
TGTGCCATCAGTGACCCGGGGGGTAGCAATGAGCAGTTCTTC
>TRBJ2-7|few|TRBV27|.
CASSWQGTYEQYF
TGTGCCAGCAGTTGGCAGGGGACCTACGAGCAGTACTTC
>TRBJ1-2|.|TRBV29-1|.
CSVVGGLGYGYTF
TGCAGCGTTGTGGGAGGGTTGGGGTATGGCTACACCTTC
>TRBJ2-7|.|TRBV6-2/TRBV6-3|.
CASSSPQGYSYEQYF
TGTGCCAGCAGTTCCCCCCAAGGATACTCCTACGAGCAGTACTTC
>TRBJ1-1|.|TRBV6-5|.
CASSENGAHTEAFF
TGTGCCAGCAGTGAAAACGGGGCTCACACTGAAGCTTTCTTT
>TRBJ2-7|.|TRBV5-6|.
CASRQVNSYEQYF
TGTGCCAGCAGACAGGTAAACTCCTACGAGCAGTACTTC
>TRBJ2-5|.|TRBV28|TRBD2
CASSSGLTSPETQYF
TGTGCCAGCAGTTCTGGCCTGACTAGCCCCGAGACCCAGTACTTC
>TRBJ2-7|once|TRBV30|.
CAWSVASSYEQYF
TGTGCCTGGAGTGTGGCTAGCTCCTACGAGCAGTACTTC
>TRBJ2-3|.|TRBV20-1|.
CSAPGPLTQYF
TGCAGTGCTCCTGGCCCGCTTACGCAGTATTTT
>TRBJ1-4|.|TRBV10-3|TRBD1
CAISEGQGAHNEKLFF
TGTGCCATCAGTGAAGGTCAGGGGGCACATAATGAAAAACTGTTTTTT
>TRBJ2-1|.|TRBV4-1|TRBD1
CASSLTSGTAQFF
TGCGCCAGCAGCCTCACCTCCGGGACAGCCCAGTTCTTC
>TRBJ2-1|.|TRBV4-1|.
CASSQDWVRNEQFF
TGCGCCAGCAGCCAAGATTGGGTGAGGAATGAGCAGTTCTTC
>TRBJ1-3|.|TRBV3-1|TRBD1
CASSQEGQGRNTIYF
TGTGCCAGCAGCCAAGAGGGACAGGGGCGCAACACCATATATTTT
>TRBJ2-7|.|TRBV6-2/TRBV6-3|.
CASSTNRDSYEQYF
TGTGCCAGCAGTACCAACAGGGACTCCTACGAGCAGTACTTC
>TRBJ1-1|.|TRBV6-2/TRBV6-3|.
CASSYVGDEAFF
TGTGCCAGCAGTTACGTAGGGGATGAAGCTTTCTTT
>TRBJ1-4|.|TRBV5-6|.
CASATGGAEKLFF
TGTGCCAGCGCAACGGGGGGTGCTGAAAAACTGTTTTTT
>TRBJ2-3|.|TRBV7-2|TRBD2
CASSLVVAGGITDTQYF
TGTGCCAGCAGCTTAGTCGTGGCGGGGGGGATCACAGATACGCAGTATTTT
>TRBJ2-5|few|TRBV7-8|.
CATRLWRETQYF
TGTGCCACCCGACTTTGGCGGGAGACCCAGTACTTC
>TRBJ2-7|.|TRBV27|.
CASSFDGATYEQYF
TGTGCCAGCAGTTTCGACGGGGCGACCTACGAGCAGTACTTC
>TRBJ2-3|.|TRBV15|.
CATSIRGDTQYF
TGTGCCACCAGCATTCGAGGAGATACGCAGTATTTT
>TRBJ2-5|.|TRBV12-5|.
CASGLVRIGQETQYF
TGTGCTAGTGGTTTGGTACGAATTGGGCAAGAGACCCAGTACTTC
>TRBJ2-5|.|TRBV4-1|.
CASSQPYLGEQYF
TGCGCCAGCAGCCAACCCTACCTAGGGGAGCAGTACTTC
>TRBJ1-1|.|TRBV15|.
CATRPDRMNTEAFF
TGTGCCACCCGACCGGACAGAATGAACACTGAAGCTTTCTTT
>TRBJ2-1|.|TRBV3-1|TRBD2
CASSGSGGIYNEQFF
TGTGCCAGCAGCGGCAGCGGGGGGATTTACAATGAGCAGTTCTTC
>TRBJ2-3|.|TRBV6-1|.
CASSDPAKTPDTQYF
TGTGCCAGCAGTGACCCGGCGAAGACCCCAGATACGCAGTATTTT
>TRBJ1-5|.|TRBV2|.
CASNQGHQPQHF
TGTGCCAGCAACCAGGGACATCAGCCTCAGCATTTT
>TRBJ2-5|few|TRBV5-1|.
CASSLWTAGQQETQYF
TGCGCCAGCAGCTTGTGGACTGCGGGACAGCAAGAGACCCAGTACTTC
>TRBJ2-7|.|TRBV5-1|.
CASSLTGPAGMYEQYF
TGCGCCAGCAGCTTGACGGGGCCCGCAGGAATGTACGAGCAGTACTTC
>TRBJ1-1|few|TRBV4-1|.
CASSQDPSWLNTEAFF
TGCGCCAGCAGCCAAGATCCCTCTTGGTTGAACACTGAAGCTTTCTTT
>TRBJ2-3|.|TRBV20-1|TRBD2
CSATAGASTDTQYF
TGCAGTGCCACAGCGGGGGCGAGCACAGATACGCAGTATTTT
>TRBJ2-1|.|TRBV7-2|TRBD1
CASSLEGQGFNEQFF
TGTGCCAGCAGCTTAGAGGGACAGGGCTTCAATGAGCAGTTCTTC
>TRBJ1-1|many|TRBV5-1|TRBD1
CASSRDRADTEAFF
TGCGCCAGCAGTCGGGACAGGGCGGACACTGAAGCTTTCTTT
>TRBJ2-7|.|TRBV12-3/TRBV12-4|.
CASRELGLEQYF
TGTGCCAGCAGGGAGTTAGGCCTCGAGCAGTACTTC
>TRBJ1-2|.|TRBV10-3|.
CASHAGTNRGYTF
TGTGCCTCGCACGCCGGGACCAACCGTGGCTACACCTTC
>TRBJ2-5|few|TRBV7-8|TRBD1
CASSSRTGGRETQYF
TGTGCCAGCAGCTCCCGGACAGGGGGTAGGGAGACCCAGTACTTC
>TRBJ2-4|.|TRBV7-9|.
CASSSEGGEDIQYF
TGTGCCAGCAGCTCAGAGGGGGGAGAAGACATTCAGTACTTC
>TRBJ2-7|.|TRBV19|TRBD2
CASSIVWETGGYEQYF
TGTGCCAGTAGTATTGTTTGGGAAACGGGGGGATACGAGCAGTACTTC
>TRBJ2-5|.|TRBV13|.
CASSQRDRQETQYF
TGTGCCAGCAGCCAGCGGGACAGACAAGAGACCCAGTACTTC
>TRBJ2-7|.|TRBV2|.
CASSERVVIYEQYF
TGTGCCAGCAGTGAGAGGGTAGTGATCTACGAGCAGTACTTC
>TRBJ2-4|.|TRBV4-1|TRBD1
CASRQQGVATNVQYF
TGCGCCAGCAGACAACAGGGGGTTGCAACTAATGTTCAGTACTTC
>TRBJ2-3|.|TRBV7-6|.
CASSLGTARADTQYF
TGTGCCAGCAGCTTAGGGACAGCGAGGGCAGATACGCAGTATTTT
>TRBJ2-5|.|TRBV4-3|TRBD2
CASSQDRFLAGGRETQYF
TGCGCCAGCAGCCAAGATCGCTTCCTAGCGGGGGGCCGAGAGACCCAGTACTTC
>TRBJ1-2|.|TRBV12-3/TRBV12-4|.
CASSLGLGSDGYTF
TGTGCCAGCAGTTTGGGCTTGGGGTCCGATGGCTACACCTTC
>TRBJ1-1|.|TRBV12-3/TRBV12-4|.
CASPEAFF
TGTGCCAGCCCAGAAGCTTTCTTT
>TRBJ2-3|.|TRBV20-1|.
CSARDNRGFRFVTQYF
TGCAGTGCTAGAGATAATAGGGGCTTTCGATTTGTTACGCAGTATTTT
>TRBJ2-5|.|TRBV20-1|.
CSARPITEEETQYF
TGCAGTGCTAGACCCATTACAGAAGAAGAGACCCAGTACTTC
>TRBJ2-1|.|TRBV5-1|TRBD2
CASSLVGGRRNEQFF
TGCGCCAGCAGCTTAGTTGGCGGGAGGCGGAATGAGCAGTTCTTC
>TRBJ2-1|.|TRBV14|.
CASSQDRHSNSYNEQFF
TGTGCCAGCAGCCAAGATAGGCACAGCAACTCCTACAATGAGCAGTTCTTC
>TRBJ2-6|.|TRBV11-2|.
CASRKISSGTPPSGADVLTF
TGTGCCAGCAGAAAAATATCATCGGGGACACCGCCCTCTGGGGCCGACGTCCTGACTTTC
>TRBJ2-6|.|TRBV10-3|TRBD2
CAISELASGSSGANVLTF
TGTGCCATCAGTGAATTGGCTAGCGGAAGCTCTGGGGCCAACGTCCTGACTTTC
>TRBJ2-7|.|TRBV3-1|.
CASSPEGTVWPSYEQYF
TGTGCCAGCAGCCCGGAGGGGACGGTTTGGCCCTCCTACGAGCAGTACTTC
>TRBJ2-7|few|TRBV6-5|.
CASNPKTNSYEQYF
TGTGCCAGCAACCCTAAGACGAACTCCTACGAGCAGTACTTC
>TRBJ2-1|once|TRBV3-1|.
CASSQDSAGPYEQFF
TGTGCCAGCAGCCAAGATAGCGCCGGGCCTTATGAGCAGTTCTTC
>TRBJ2-1|few|TRBV20-1|.
CSAAGRGGPPYNEQFF
TGCAGTGCCGCCGGCCGAGGGGGGCCCCCCTACAATGAGCAGTTCTTC
>TRBJ2-1|few|TRBV11-2|.
CASTKEGGGYNEQFF
TGTGCCAGCACCAAGGAGGGAGGGGGTTACAATGAGCAGTTCTTC
>TRBJ2-5|.|TRBV6-2/TRBV6-3|TRBD2
CASRRGTSGQETQYF
TGTGCCAGCAGGCGAGGGACTAGCGGCCAAGAGACCCAGTACTTC
>TRBJ2-1|few|TRBV27|TRBD1
CASSRTGGKNEQFF
TGTGCCAGCAGTAGGACAGGGGGCAAGAATGAGCAGTTCTTC